The subject of this entry is one T cell receptor (beta chain). As yet, its antigen is unknown. This sample stems from a study of T cells expressing NK-cell markers. The CDR3 has 14 amino acids. Germline lookup yields CDR1 SQVTM and CDR2 ANQGSEA. Study outcomes and limitations: The study left the HCMV specificity of expanded NKG2C+ T cell clones unresolved.

TCRdb reprocessed the 5' RACE reads; each CDR3 protein has one entry and no DNA is given. The sample totals 250,000 or so distinct CDR3 sequences; its top ten clones hold about 4%. The clonotype originates from a woman aged 18 to 75 in good health. The chain employs TRBV29-1 and TRBJ2-5; lacking DNA, the TRBD2 call made by TCRdb goes unchecked. The sample consisted of blood T cells: a sorted CD56 or NKG2C T cell subset, CD4+ or CD8+ T cells, or bulk PBMC T cells (not recorded which). Here the CDR3 reads CSSSFSGVQETQYF.